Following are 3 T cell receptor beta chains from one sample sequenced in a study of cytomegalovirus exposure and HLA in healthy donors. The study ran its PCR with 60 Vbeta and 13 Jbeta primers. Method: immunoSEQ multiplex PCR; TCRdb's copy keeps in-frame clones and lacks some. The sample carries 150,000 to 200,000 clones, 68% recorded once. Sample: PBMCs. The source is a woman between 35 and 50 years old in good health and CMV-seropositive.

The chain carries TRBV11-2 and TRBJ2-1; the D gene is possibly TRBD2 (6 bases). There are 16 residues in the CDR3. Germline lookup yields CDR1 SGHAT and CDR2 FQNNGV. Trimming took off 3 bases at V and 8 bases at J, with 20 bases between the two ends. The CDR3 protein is CASSFSLGLEVYEQFF. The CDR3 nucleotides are TGTGCCAGCAGCTTCTCGTTGGGACTCGAAGTATATGAGCAGTTCTTC. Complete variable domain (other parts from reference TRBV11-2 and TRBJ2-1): EAGVAQSPRYKIIEKRQSVAFWCNPISGHATLYWYQQILGQGPKLLIQFQNNGVVDDSQLPKDRFSAERLKGVDSTLKIQPAKLEDSAVYLCASSFSLGLEVYEQFFGPGTRLTVL.

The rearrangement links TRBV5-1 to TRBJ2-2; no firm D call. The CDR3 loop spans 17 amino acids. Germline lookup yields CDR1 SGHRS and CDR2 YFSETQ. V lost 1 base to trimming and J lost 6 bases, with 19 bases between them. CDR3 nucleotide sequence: TGCGCCAGCAGCTTGTATGTCGGTGGTGGTTCCCCCGGGGAGCTGTTTTTT. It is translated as CASSLYVGGGSPGELFF.

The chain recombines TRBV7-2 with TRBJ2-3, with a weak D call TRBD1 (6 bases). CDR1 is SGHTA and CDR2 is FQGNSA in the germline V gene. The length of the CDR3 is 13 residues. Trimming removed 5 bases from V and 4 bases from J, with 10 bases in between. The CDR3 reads CASSTQGSDTQYF. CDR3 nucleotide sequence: TGTGCCAGCAGCACACAGGGATCAGATACGCAGTATTTT.